The source of this TCR beta chain is a study of beta chain features in type 1 diabetes. Across the study: The samples had around 100 million sorted cells examined in all.

The V and J ends lost 2 bases and 4 bases, in that order; junction bases with no gene match: 4. CDR1 is GTSNPN and CDR2 is SVGIG in the germline V gene (reference sequence). This CDR3 has 13 residues. About this clone: Its antigen remains unidentified. In the same sample, other DNA sequences code for this CDR3.

The isolated RNA, all of it, was reverse transcribed, so expressed TCRB transcripts were what got sequenced. Only in-frame clones appear in the TCRdb table, and some are missing; sequencing was by immunoSEQ multiplex PCR. The sample includes 600,000 to 700,000 clones, over 10% seen only once; the top ten take 0.022%. General study findings and limits: Within each of all four CD4+ subsets, Type 1 diabetes patients had TCRB CDR3s that were moderately but significantly shorter.

The genes are TRBV30 and TRBJ1-1, with 7 bases lining up with TRBD1. The sequencing sample was made of naive CD4+ T cells from blood. This sequence originates from a man between 18 and 35 years old with type 1 diabetes. The DNA of the CDR3 is TGTGCCTGGAGTAGACAGGGAGGCACTGAAGCTTTCTTT. Protein product: CAWSRQGGTEAFF.